This entry lists 24 T cell receptor beta chains sequenced from one sample in a study of cytomegalovirus exposure and HLA in healthy donors. PCR amplification relied on 60 Vbeta primers (plus 13 Jbeta primers). Only in-frame clones appear in the TCRdb table, and some are missing; sequencing was by immunoSEQ multiplex PCR. The repertoire holds fewer than 110,000 clones, with more than 80% as singletons. Sequences were obtained from PBMCs. These receptors were taken from a man aged 25-40 years in good health and CMV-seronegative.

The chain uses TRBV28 and TRBJ1-2, with 10 bases that match TRBD1. The CDR3 loop spans 13 amino acids. The germline V gene encodes CDR1 MDHEN and CDR2 SYDVKM. With 6 bases clipped from V and 5 bases from J, the junction kept 3 bases outside the gene matches. The CDR3 DNA sequence: TGTGCCAGCAGAGTGGGACAGGGGTATGGCTACACCTTC. Amino acid sequence: CASRVGQGYGYTF.

The V and J genes are TRBV2 and TRBJ2-1, with TRBD2 identical over 10 bases. Germline V CDR1 and CDR2: SNHLY, FYNNEI. The CDR3 has 15 residues. V gave up 3 bases and J gave up 8 bases; unmatched junction bases: 7. This CDR3 reads CASSDPSGSPDEQFF. The CDR3 nucleotides read TGTGCCAGCAGTGATCCTAGCGGGAGTCCCGATGAGCAGTTCTTC.

The CDR3 region is CATKGAEVPNEQYF. In nucleotides, the CDR3 is TGTGCCACTAAGGGGGCCGAAGTCCCTAACGAGCAGTACTTC. This rearrangement joins TRBV6-6 to TRBJ2-7; 7 bases line up with TRBD1. CDR3 size: 14 residues. Looked up from germline, CDR1 is MNHNY and CDR2 is SVGAGI (reference sequence). V shed 10 bases and J 5 bases; nucleotides not matched to a gene: 14.

V usage is TRBV4-2 and J usage is TRBJ2-5, with 10 bases lining up with TRBD2. This CDR3 region has 16 residues. V lost 0 bases, J lost 10 bases, and 11 bases stayed unmatched. Germline CDR1 reads LGHNA; CDR2 reads YNFKEQ. The CDR3 protein is CASSQDLAGEPPGQYF. The CDR3 DNA sequence: TGTGCCAGCAGCCAAGATCTAGCGGGGGAGCCCCCGGGCCAGTACTTC.

The chain combines TRBV15 with TRBJ2-1; D is unresolved. The germline gives CDR1 LNHNV, CDR2 YYDKDF (reference sequence). Trimming shortened V by 0 bases and J by 4 bases, and 4 bases separated the two germline ends. The CDR3 is made up of 13 amino acids. The DNA of the CDR3 is TGTGCCACCAGCAGAGATCCTTACAATGAGCAGTTCTTC. Translating it yields CATSRDPYNEQFF.

V and J are TRBV7-8 and TRBJ1-5, with 7 bases lining up with TRBD1. Trimming took 5 bases from V and 3 from J; bases not matched to a gene: 7. The CDR3 runs 15 residues. Germline CDR1 SGHVS, CDR2 FQNEAQ. CDR3 loop: CASSRAGGINQPQHF. The CDR3, as DNA: TGTGCCAGCAGCCGGGCAGGGGGGATCAATCAGCCCCAGCATTTT.

The CDR3 coding sequence is TGTGCCAGCAGTGATCCCAACAGGGGGTCCTATGGCTACACCTTC. Translation gives CASSDPNRGSYGYTF. The V and J genes are TRBV6-1 and TRBJ1-2, with 8 bases fitting TRBD1. Germline CDR1 MNHNS, CDR2 SASEGT. Trimming removed 3 bases from V and 4 bases from J; junction bases left unmatched: 7. The CDR3 spans 15 residues.

The CDR3 sequence is CANTGEGANVLTF. The CDR3 nucleotides read TGTGCCAACACAGGGGAAGGGGCCAACGTCCTGACTTTC. V usage is TRBV2 and J usage is TRBJ2-6; 7 positions match TRBD1. Looked up from germline, CDR1 is SNHLY and CDR2 is FYNNEI. The ends lost 10 bases at V and 4 bases at J; junction bases unmatched: 4. The length of the CDR3 is 13 residues.

The chain joins TRBV30 to TRBJ1-5; D is ambiguous. The V end lost 3 bases, the J end lost 0 bases, and 12 bases lay between the germline ends. CDR1 and CDR2 from the germline V gene are GTSNPN and SVGIG (reference sequence). CDR3 length: 15 residues. The DNA of the CDR3 is TGTGCCTGGAGCGGTCGCCTGTATAGCAATCAGCCCCAGCATTTT. Protein: CAWSGRLYSNQPQHF. Variable domain in full (rest from reference TRBV30 and TRBJ1-5): SQTIHQWPATLVQPVGSPLSLECTVEGTSNPNLYWYRQAAGRGLQLLFYSVGIGQISSEVPQNLSASRPQDRQFILSSKKLLLSDSGFYLCAWSGRLYSNQPQHFGDGTRLSIL.

This chain joins TRBV29-1 and TRBJ2-3; 7 nucleotides agree with TRBD1. Germline V gene sequence: CDR1 SQVTM, CDR2 ANQGSEA. The CDR3 loop spans 14 amino acids. Trimming removed 4 bases from V and 0 bases from J; junction bases left unmatched: 4. The CDR3 nucleotides read TGCAGCGTTGGGACAGGAACCAGCACAGATACGCAGTATTTT. It encodes CSVGTGTSTDTQYF.

J is TRBJ1-1 and V is TRBV27; TRBD1 agrees at 9 bases. The CDR3 runs to 15 residues. V was pared by 5 bases and J by 5 bases, with 9 bases of the junction left unmatched. The germline gives CDR1 MNHEY, CDR2 SMNVEV (reference sequence). The CDR3 loop is CASSPWDRDNTEAFF. The CDR3 coding sequence is TGTGCCAGCAGTCCCTGGGACAGGGATAATACTGAAGCTTTCTTT.

This clone was observed a single time. CDR3 region: CASSQGRSNYGYTF. The CDR3 nucleotides read TGTGCCAGCAGCCAGGGCAGGTCTAACTATGGCTACACCTTC. V is TRBV4-2 and J is TRBJ1-2; D is ambiguous. The V and J ends lost 3 bases and 0 bases respectively, with 8 bases between them. The CDR3 contains 14 residues. Germline V gene lookup returns CDR1 LGHNA and CDR2 YNFKEQ.

V and J are TRBV5-1 and TRBJ2-1, with D perhaps matching TRBD2 (5 bases). This CDR3 contains 15 residues. The V gene lost 1 base and the J gene lost 2 bases, with 10 bases spanning the gap. Germline CDR1 SGHRS, CDR2 YFSETQ. The CDR3 reads CASSLRGGPYNEQFF. CDR3 nucleotides: TGCGCCAGCAGCTTGAGAGGCGGGCCCTACAATGAGCAGTTCTTC.

This chain uses TRBV7-2 with TRBJ2-7, with D hard to call. V dropped 5 bases and J dropped 4 bases, with 9 bases sitting between them. The CDR3 runs to 12 residues. Germline V CDR1 and CDR2: SGHTA, FQGNSA. CDR3 DNA sequence: TGTGCCAGCAGCCTACCCCCTTACGAGCAGTACTTC. It specifies CASSLPPYEQYF.

The rearrangement links TRBV6-5 to TRBJ1-6; unclear D gene. This CDR3 has 13 amino acids. Germline assignment: CDR1 MNHEY and CDR2 SVGAGI. V lost 6 bases to trimming and J lost 9 bases, with 12 bases between them. CDR3 in DNA: TGTGCCAGCAGCTTGCCCCCGGGTTCACCCCTCCACTTT. This encodes CASSLPPGSPLHF.

The chain carries TRBV7-2 and TRBJ2-7, with TRBD1 matching over 8 bases. Trimming cost V 1 base and J 3 bases; bases outside gene matches: 2. The CDR3 runs 14 residues. CDR1 is SGHTA and CDR2 is FQGNSA in the germline V gene. Here the CDR3 reads CASSLGQGLYEQYF. CDR3 nucleotides: TGTGCCAGCAGCTTAGGACAGGGGCTCTACGAGCAGTACTTC.

The chain uses TRBV21-1 and TRBJ1-5. TRBV21-1 is noted as a pseudogene. This CDR3 region has 15 residues. The CDR3 coding sequence is TGTGCCAGCAGCAACCTGTTCCTGAGGAATCAGCCCCAGCATTTT. Its protein is CASSNLFLRNQPQHF.

The V and J genes are TRBV5-8 and TRBJ2-7; 11 bases agree with TRBD2. The CDR3 extends over 17 amino acids. V lost 3 bases and J lost 3; bases outside the gene matches: 11. CDR1 and CDR2 from the germline V gene are SGHTS and YDEGEE. Here the CDR3 DNA reads TGTGCCAGCAGCTCCCCGGGACTAGCGGAATCACGCTACGAGCAGTACTTC. Translation gives CASSSPGLAESRYEQYF.

This clone has a single count. The rearrangement joins TRBV18 to TRBJ1-3, with D possibly being TRBD1 (6 bases). This CDR3 comprises 16 residues. The V and J ends lost 1 base and 2 bases respectively, with 12 bases between them. Germline CDR1 is KGHSH and CDR2 is LQKENI. This chain's CDR3 is CASSPLDQGTGNTIYF. CDR3 nucleotides: TGTGCCAGCTCACCACTCGACCAGGGGACTGGAAACACCATATATTTT.

The table lists this clone with a count of one. The chain couples TRBV6-5 to TRBJ1-1; the match to TRBD1 covers 7 bases. The CDR3 extends over 14 amino acids. The ends lost 0 bases at V and 7 bases at J; junction bases unmatched: 5. The V gene's germline CDR1 is MNHEY and CDR2 SVGAGI. The CDR3 bases are TGTGCCAGCAGTTACTCGACAGGGAATGATGAAGCTTTCTTT. The encoded protein is CASSYSTGNDEAFF.

The rearrangement links TRBV27 to TRBJ2-3; D might be TRBD1 (5 bases). Germline V CDR1 and CDR2: MNHEY, SMNVEV (reference sequence). V shed 2 bases and J shed 2 bases, with 8 bases lying between them. This CDR3 is 14 amino acids long. CDR3 residues: CASSLGAVTDTQYF. CDR3 DNA: TGTGCCAGCAGTTTAGGGGCGGTCACAGATACGCAGTATTTT.

The chain recombines TRBV7-9 with TRBJ1-1, with 7 bases that match TRBD1. J was trimmed by 1 base and V by 4 bases; bases with no gene match: 12. The CDR3 totals 17 residues. Germline lookup yields CDR1 SEHNR and CDR2 FQNEAQ (reference sequence). CDR3 bases: TGTGCCAGCAGCTCAAAAACTTGGGACAGCGAGAACACTGAAGCTTTCTTT. Encoded protein: CASSSKTWDSENTEAFF.

The V gene is TRBV6-6, the J gene TRBJ1-5; 7 bases align to TRBD1. The CDR3 runs 16 residues. The J segment lost 5 bases and the V segment lost 4 bases, leaving 11 bases of the junction unmatched. Germline CDR1 MNHNY, CDR2 SVGAGI (reference sequence). CDR3: CASSFFQTGSDQPQHF. CDR3 DNA sequence: TGTGCCAGCAGTTTCTTCCAGACAGGGAGCGATCAGCCCCAGCATTTT.

This chain joins TRBV19 and TRBJ2-1; D unclear. Germline V gives CDR1 LNHDA, CDR2 SQIVND (reference sequence). There are 16 residues in the CDR3. Trimming shortened V by 5 bases and J by 7 bases, and 21 bases separated the two germline ends. The CDR3 DNA is TGTGCCAGTAGTCCTCCAGGTGATGCTCGTCCTAATGAGCAGTTCTTC. It yields the protein CASSPPGDARPNEQFF.